The clone carrying this TCR beta chain was found many times. This specimen comes from a study of T cells in Graves' hyperthyroidism and ophthalmopathy. Germline CDR1 is MDHEN and CDR2 is SYDVKM. The ends were cut back, 3 bases at V and 2 bases at J, with 11 bases in the middle. The CDR3 spans 14 residues. TCR beta CDR3 regions were amplified from RNA. The TCR CDR3 was amplified in a first-round RT-PCR using the HTBI primer set. Each CDR3 protein gets one entry after TCRdb re-called the multiplex PCR reads with MiXCR. The sample includes around 250,000 distinct CDR3 sequences, over 20% of them seen just once.

The sample was blood. This clonotype was sampled from a woman aged 40 to 49 with Graves' ophthalmopathy. This chain connects TRBV28 to TRBJ2-7; D is uncertain. DNA of the CDR3: TGTGCCAGCAGTTTGAGGCAGGAGCCCTACGAGCAGTACTTC. This translates into CASSLRQEPYEQYF.